This T cell receptor beta chain emerged from a study of technical replicates of blood from a handful of donors. This clone appeared a few times. The method was immunoSEQ multiplex PCR; TCRdb's version includes in-frame clones alone and lacks a portion of them. The sample has some 30,000 clones, around 94% seen once; the top ten hold around 4.1%. The sample was PBMCs. The source is a human donor in good health. Some clones in this sample may be carry-over from other donors' samples.

This CDR3 is CASSARGSQETQYF. The CDR3 region has the DNA TGTGCCAGCAGCGCGCGGGGATCCCAAGAGACCCAGTACTTC. The chain joins TRBV9 to TRBJ2-5, with D possibly matching TRBD2 (6 bases). This CDR3 contains 14 residues. Per the germline V gene, CDR1 is SGDLS and CDR2 is YYNGEE. Trimming took off 3 bases at V and 1 base at J, with 10 bases between the two ends.